Each of the 21 T cell receptor beta chains below was sequenced from the same sample in a study of CD8+CD57+ T cells in acquired aplastic anemia. Template material for TCR beta VDJ and CDR3 profiling consisted of genomic DNA. TCRdb used MiXCR to reprocess the reads, holding one entry per CDR3 protein. The table has 250,000 to 350,000 distinct CDR3 sequences, around three fifths seen once. Sequenced sample: sorted CD4+, CD8+, or CD8+CD57+ T cells (not recorded which) from PBMCs. The receptors here all came from a human donor with severe aplastic anemia or a healthy control (not recorded which).

The chain carries TRBV9 and TRBJ2-7, with D hard to call. CDR3 length equals 15 residues. CDR1 SGDLS and CDR2 YYNGEE come from the germline V gene. V lost 0 bases, J lost 0 bases, and 10 bases lay in between. CDR3 coding DNA: TGTGCCAGCAGCGTAGACCCTGTAGTCTCCTACGAGCAGTACTTC. Protein: CASSVDPVVSYEQYF.

This clonotype has a single count. The rearrangement uses TRBV7-3 and TRBJ1-1; TRBD1 matches at 7 bases. The V gene end was trimmed by 11 bases and the J gene end by 1 base; junction bases not matched to a gene: 7. This CDR3 has 13 residues. Germline loops: CDR1 SGHTA, CDR2 FQGTGA. The CDR3 sequence: CAERGDRNTEAFF. As DNA, the CDR3 is TGTGCCGAGAGGGGGGACAGGAACACTGAAGCTTTCTTT.

This clonotype was counted at least ten times. The rearrangement uses TRBV5-1 and TRBJ1-4; 11 nucleotides match TRBD1. Trimming at V came to 4 bases and at J to 2 bases, leaving 1 base not matched to a gene. The CDR3 loop spans 15 amino acids. Germline loops: CDR1 SGHRS, CDR2 YFSETQ. In DNA, the CDR3 is TGCGCCAGCAGCGGGACAGGGGGTACTAATGAAAAACTGTTTTTT. It yields the protein CASSGTGGTNEKLFF.

The CDR3, as DNA: TGCAGTGCTAGAGCCATACGGGGGAAATCAGATACGCAGTATTTT. Translated: CSARAIRGKSDTQYF. J is TRBJ2-3 and V is TRBV20-1; a possible D gene is TRBD2 (6 bases). With 1 base removed from V and 4 bases from J, the gap between germline ends came to 15 bases. This CDR3 spans 15 amino acids. Germline values: CDR1 DFQATT, CDR2 SNEGSKA (reference sequence).

Note on this clonotype: This may be a read error, as it is one base from a much larger clone. This chain uses TRBV6-5 with TRBJ2-3; TRBD1 matches 8 bases. This CDR3 has 15 residues. Germline CDR1 reads MNHEY; CDR2 reads SVGAGI. CDR3 sequence reads: CASSPRTGITDTRYF. Written as DNA, the CDR3 is TGTGCCAGCAGCCCCCGGACAGGGATAACAGATACGCGGTATTTT.

This clonotype was counted many times. This rearrangement joins TRBV6-1 to TRBJ1-2; a possible D gene is TRBD1 (6 bases). This CDR3 contains 14 residues. Trimming shortened V by 5 bases and J by 4 bases, and 14 bases separated the two germline ends. Germline assignment: CDR1 MNHNS and CDR2 SASEGT. The CDR3 spells CASSRADRSYGYTF. The CDR3 DNA is TGTGCCAGCAGTCGGGCAGACAGGAGCTATGGCTACACCTTC.

DNA for the CDR3: TGTGCCAGCAGCTTAGCGGGGGGTGCGGAACTGTTTTTT. Protein sequence: CASSLAGGAELFF. This sequence joins TRBV7-2 and TRBJ1-4; D is possibly TRBD1 (5 bases). Germline V gives CDR1 SGHTA, CDR2 FQGNSA. The germline V and J ends were trimmed by 0 bases and 12 bases, with 11 bases remaining between them. There are 13 residues in the CDR3.

As to this clonotype: One junction end does not reproduce the germline sequence, and a read error may be involved. V usage is TRBV11-2 and J usage is TRBJ1-1; weak D call: TRBD1 (5 bases). The CDR3 runs to 18 residues. CDR1 SGHAT and CDR2 FQNNGV come from the germline V gene. CDR3 sequence: CASGLDSPGRGKNTEAFF. CDR3 nucleotide sequence: TGTGCCAGCGGCTTAGATTCCCCCGGGAGGGGTAAGAACACTGAAGCTTTCTTT.

This clonotype has just a few counts. This chain uses TRBV10-3 with TRBJ1-2; the D gene is possibly TRBD1 (5 bases). V was trimmed by 3 bases and J by 8 bases, leaving 16 bases between them. This CDR3 has 14 residues. Per germline, CDR1 ENHRY and CDR2 SYGVKD. Here the CDR3 reads CAISDRTGTVGYTF. CDR3 coding DNA: TGTGCCATCAGTGACCGAACCGGGACGGTGGGCTACACCTTC.

This chain connects TRBV5-4 to TRBJ2-7; TRBD1 matches 8 bases. The V gene end was trimmed by 4 bases and the J gene end by 1 base; junction bases not matched to a gene: 4. Germline CDR1 and CDR2: SGHNT and YYREEE (reference sequence). The CDR3 length is 14 residues. The CDR3 DNA sequence: TGTGCCAGCAGCCATGGACAGGGATCCTACGAGCAGTACTTC. It yields the protein CASSHGQGSYEQYF.

This clonotype was picked up many times. V and J are TRBV7-2 and TRBJ2-2; possibly TRBD1 for D (5 bases). V gave up 3 bases and J gave up 6 bases, with 8 bases separating them. There are 13 residues in the CDR3. Germline assignment: CDR1 SGHTA and CDR2 FQGNSA. The chain's CDR3 is CASSLKGAGELFF. Written as DNA, the CDR3 is TGTGCCAGCAGCTTGAAAGGGGCCGGGGAGCTGTTTTTT.

The sample holds a few counts of this clonotype. This rearrangement joins TRBV6-4 to TRBJ2-3; the match to TRBD1 covers 10 bases. The CDR3 runs 15 residues. The V and J ends lost 2 bases and 1 base, in that order; junction bases with no gene match: 0. Per germline, CDR1 MRHNA and CDR2 SNTAGT. Here the CDR3 reads CASSDGTGGTDTQYF. The DNA of the CDR3 is TGTGCCAGCAGTGACGGGACAGGGGGCACAGATACGCAGTATTTT.

This clonotype was found many times. The chain carries TRBV19 and TRBJ1-2, with 7 bases aligning to TRBD1. J gave up 4 bases and V 5 bases, and 7 bases lay outside the gene matches. This CDR3 comprises 14 residues. Germline V gene lookup returns CDR1 LNHDA and CDR2 SQIVND (reference sequence). CDR3 sequence reads: CASSRTGSFYGYTF. DNA for the CDR3: TGTGCCAGTAGTCGGACAGGAAGCTTCTATGGCTACACCTTC.

This clonotype was counted many times. Possible read error: a much larger clone is one base away. The J gene is TRBJ2-7, the V gene TRBV7-9; D uncertain. CDR1 and CDR2 from the germline V gene are SEHNR and FQNEAQ (reference sequence). This CDR3 has 16 residues. The CDR3 coding sequence is TGTGCCGGCAGCTTGCACCCTGCTAAAGGTGCCTACGAGCAGTACTTC. It is translated as CAGSLHPAKGAYEQYF.

This clonotype was recorded many times. This chain joins TRBV5-1 and TRBJ2-5; 10 nucleotides match TRBD1. The CDR3 sequence is 15 residues long. Looked up from germline, CDR1 is SGHRS and CDR2 is YFSETQ. The J segment lost 5 bases and the V segment lost 2 bases, leaving 6 bases of the junction unmatched. The CDR3 loop reads CASSFVGQGTETQYF. CDR3 sequence (DNA): TGCGCCAGCAGCTTTGTGGGACAGGGGACGGAGACCCAGTACTTC.

As DNA, the CDR3 is TGCGCCAGCAGCTTAAGACAGGGGGCTCCAGATGAGCAGTACTTC. As protein: CASSLRQGAPDEQYF. The chain employs TRBV5-1 and TRBJ2-7; 10 positions agree with TRBD1. CDR3 size: 15 residues. Germline V gives CDR1 SGHRS, CDR2 YFSETQ. After removal of 2 bases from V and 7 bases from J, the junction contained 9 bases not matched to a gene.

This chain uses TRBV25-1 with TRBJ1-4; TRBD1 agrees at 10 bases. In germline, CDR1 is MGHDK, CDR2 SYGVNS. The CDR3 covers 16 residues. The ends lost 4 bases at V and 3 bases at J; junction bases unmatched: 5. The CDR3 sequence: CASSVAGTGANEKLFF. The CDR3 nucleotides read TGTGCCAGCAGTGTGGCCGGGACAGGGGCTAATGAAAAACTGTTTTTT.

This clonotype has only one observation. The chain is built from TRBV20-1 and TRBJ2-7, with 8 bases lining up with TRBD2. Germline V gene data show CDR1 as DFQATT and CDR2 as SNEGSKA (reference sequence). Trimming removed 2 bases from V and 6 bases from J; junction bases left unmatched: 15. The CDR3 is 16 residues long. CDR3 coding DNA: TGCAGTGCTAGAAACGGTCTAGCGGGCGCTTTAGGCGAGCAGTACTTC. Amino acid sequence: CSARNGLAGALGEQYF.

The chain carries TRBV7-3 and TRBJ2-1; no firm D call. The CDR3 runs to 13 residues. Per germline, CDR1 SGHTA and CDR2 FQGTGA. V gave up 5 bases and J gave up 8 bases, with 13 bases separating them. The CDR3 loop reads CASSRASMDEQFF. CDR3 sequence (DNA): TGTGCCAGCAGCCGCGCCTCTATGGATGAGCAGTTCTTC.

This clonotype was seen more than once but under ten times. The chain recombines TRBV20-1 with TRBJ2-7, with 10 nucleotides matching TRBD2. Germline V gene data show CDR1 as DFQATT and CDR2 as SNEGSKA (reference sequence). CDR3 length equals 14 residues. V shed 2 bases and J 7 bases; nucleotides not matched to a gene: 8. In nucleotides, the CDR3 is TGCAGTGCTAGATCAAACCGACTAGCGGGTGAGCAGTACTTC. Translation gives CSARSNRLAGEQYF.

This chain uses TRBV6-1 with TRBJ1-2; D unresolved. The CDR3 runs 16 residues. Trimming left V 0 bases short and J 5 bases short, with 16 bases between. CDR1 is MNHNS, CDR2 SASEGT, per germline. The CDR3 bases are TGTGCCAGCAGTGAAGCGCTAAGGTTATCCCTTTATGGCTACACCTTC. It encodes CASSEALRLSLYGYTF.